This T cell receptor beta chain was recovered during a study of blood T cell repertoires in COVID-19. For the study at large: PBMCs, B-cell-depleted T cells, or T cells were the source of the cDNA or gDNA that made up the material.

Clones were read by immunoSEQ multiplex PCR, and TCRdb kept only the in-frame ones, dropping some. Here the sample spans roughly 370,000 clones, approximately 90% being singletons. The germline gives CDR1 SGHRS, CDR2 YFSETQ. V was shortened by 1 base and J by 8 bases, with 13 bases between the two germline ends. The CDR3 has 14 residues. Participants came from roughly 23 US areas, aged about 18 to 89 years. Assignments of participants to cohorts depended upon their own reported clinical history. Before being deemed recovered, Cohort 3 donors had two negative PCRs, clearance, or symptom resolution. This clone was detected a few times.

Sequencing was performed on PBMCs or T cells enriched from blood (not recorded which). The chain combines TRBV5-1 with TRBJ2-1, with D tentatively TRBD1 (5 bases). The sequence derives from a woman between 50 and 59 years old who had recovered from COVID-19. The CDR3 here is CASSLLQGGHEQFF. The CDR3 DNA reads TGCGCCAGCAGCTTGTTGCAGGGTGGGCATGAGCAGTTCTTC.